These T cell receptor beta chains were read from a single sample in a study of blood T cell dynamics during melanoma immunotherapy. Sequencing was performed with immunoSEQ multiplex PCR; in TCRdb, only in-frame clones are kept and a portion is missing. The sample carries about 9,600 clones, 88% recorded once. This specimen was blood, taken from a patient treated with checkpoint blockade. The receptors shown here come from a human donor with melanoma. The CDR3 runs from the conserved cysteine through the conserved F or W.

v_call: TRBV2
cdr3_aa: CASSEGLGTGRLKEAFF

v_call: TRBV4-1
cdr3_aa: CASSQYRTGTSKNIQYF

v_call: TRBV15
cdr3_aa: CATSDRGRDYNEQFF

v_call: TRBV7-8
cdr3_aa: CASSLGFRETQYF

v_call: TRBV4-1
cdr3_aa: CASSQVGRASYNEQFF

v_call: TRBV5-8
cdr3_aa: CASSSRARLAGEVNEQFF

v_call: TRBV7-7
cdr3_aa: CASSTGGPYEQYF

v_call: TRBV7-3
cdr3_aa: CASSRPTSGSDTGELFF

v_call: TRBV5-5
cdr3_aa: CASSFNGGYTDTQYF

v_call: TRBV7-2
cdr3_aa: CASSRDRSYGYTF

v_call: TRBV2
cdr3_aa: CASSTTGLVKQYF

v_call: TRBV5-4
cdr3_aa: CASSGDVTSGKEQFF

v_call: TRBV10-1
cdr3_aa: CASSTQGATEAFF

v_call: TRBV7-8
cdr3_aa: CASSSAGYRGEKLFF

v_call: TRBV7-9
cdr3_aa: CASSLAGAPTDTQYF

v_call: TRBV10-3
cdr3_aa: CAISRQGGNQETQYF

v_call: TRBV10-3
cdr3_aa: CAIKGTGQSQETQYF

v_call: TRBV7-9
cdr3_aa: CASSFMGWQETQYF

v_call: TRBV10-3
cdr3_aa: CAISERGGGAYNEQFF

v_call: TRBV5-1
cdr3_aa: CASSFRISGTEAFF

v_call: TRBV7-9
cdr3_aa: CASTLTGGNSPLHF

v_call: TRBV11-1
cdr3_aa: CASSFGSQETQYF

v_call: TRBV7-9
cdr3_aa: CASRSYGGGPISDEQFF

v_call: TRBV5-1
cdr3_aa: CASSLFSGIEETQYF

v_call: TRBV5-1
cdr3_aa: CASSFIGYEQYF

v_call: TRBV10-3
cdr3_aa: CAISGWEGTDTQYF

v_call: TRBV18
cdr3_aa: CASSPPGQVWEAFF

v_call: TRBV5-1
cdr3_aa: CASSLPGTGASNGYTF

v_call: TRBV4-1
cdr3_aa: CASSLRTGGREKLFF

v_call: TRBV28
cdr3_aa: CASSLLHGRAIF

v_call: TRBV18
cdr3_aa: CASSPRIYEQYF

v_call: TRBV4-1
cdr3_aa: CASSQGHGSSYEQYF

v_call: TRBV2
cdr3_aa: CASSGASGSFLGLLRTDTQYF

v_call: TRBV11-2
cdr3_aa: CASSLGPYSPLHF

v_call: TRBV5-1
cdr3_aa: CASSFSPPGSTDTQYF

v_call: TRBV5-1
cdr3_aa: CASSQGQPNTEAFF

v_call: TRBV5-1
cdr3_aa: CASSLALVVGSVLTDTQYF

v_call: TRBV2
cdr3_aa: CASSLRQGNTDTQYF

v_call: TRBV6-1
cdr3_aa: CASSEVPGSFTDTQYF

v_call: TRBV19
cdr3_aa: CASSIDLVDTGELFF

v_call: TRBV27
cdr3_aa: CASSFGGGKNSPLHF

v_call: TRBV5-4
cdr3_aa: CASSLVPGDTQYF

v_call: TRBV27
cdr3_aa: CASSSATGHYGYTF

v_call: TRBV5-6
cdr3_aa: CASSLNMNTEAFF

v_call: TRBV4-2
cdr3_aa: CASSQERGDNQPQHF